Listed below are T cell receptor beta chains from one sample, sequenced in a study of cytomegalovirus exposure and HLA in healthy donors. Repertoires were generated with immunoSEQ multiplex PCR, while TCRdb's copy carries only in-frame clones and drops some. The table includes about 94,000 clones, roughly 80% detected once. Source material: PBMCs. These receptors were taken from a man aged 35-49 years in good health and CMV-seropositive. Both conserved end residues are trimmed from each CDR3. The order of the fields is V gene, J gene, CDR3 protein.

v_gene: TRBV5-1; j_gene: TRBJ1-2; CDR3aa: ASRETGSGYT
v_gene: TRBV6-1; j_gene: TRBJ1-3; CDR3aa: ASSELSSGNTIY
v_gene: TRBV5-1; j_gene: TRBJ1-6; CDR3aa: ASRGNRGDSPLH
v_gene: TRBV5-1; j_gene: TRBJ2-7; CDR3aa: ASAEPSGGTYEQY
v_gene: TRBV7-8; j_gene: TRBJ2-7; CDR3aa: ASSFRGDRLYEQY
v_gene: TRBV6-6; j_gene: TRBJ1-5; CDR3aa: ASSLTGGGQPQH
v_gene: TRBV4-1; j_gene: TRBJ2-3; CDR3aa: ASSQDGREDTQY
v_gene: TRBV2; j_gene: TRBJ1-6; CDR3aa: ASIPGQGALSPLH
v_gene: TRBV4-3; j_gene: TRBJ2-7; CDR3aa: ASSQGFDSSYEQY
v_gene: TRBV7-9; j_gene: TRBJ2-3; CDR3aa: ASRAAGGRRDTQY
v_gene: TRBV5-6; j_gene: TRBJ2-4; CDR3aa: ASSLSSGGADIQY
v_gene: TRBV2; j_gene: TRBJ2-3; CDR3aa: ASSMGGQVTDTQY
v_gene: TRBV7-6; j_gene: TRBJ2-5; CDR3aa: ASSPLGGGPFEETQY
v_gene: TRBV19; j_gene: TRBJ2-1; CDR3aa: ASSIQRSSYNEQF
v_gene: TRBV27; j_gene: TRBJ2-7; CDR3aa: ASSLTGLDEQY
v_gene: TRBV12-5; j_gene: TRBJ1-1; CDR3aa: ASGLATGGLTEAF
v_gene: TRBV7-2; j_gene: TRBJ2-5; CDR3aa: ASSPRQDQETQY
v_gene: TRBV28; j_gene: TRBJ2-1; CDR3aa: ASSLPGSSYNEQF
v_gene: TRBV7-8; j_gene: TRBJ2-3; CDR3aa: ASSLGTPGGGYTQY
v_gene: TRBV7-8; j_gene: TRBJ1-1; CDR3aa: ASSGDRGVGTEAF
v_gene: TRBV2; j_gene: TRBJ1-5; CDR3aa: ASRRDQPQH
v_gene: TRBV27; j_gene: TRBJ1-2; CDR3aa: ASTRTGQSIGYT
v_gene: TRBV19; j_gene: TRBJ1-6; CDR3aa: ASSPRGLSPLH
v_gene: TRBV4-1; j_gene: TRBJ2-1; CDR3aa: ASSQVRGGGMEDEQF
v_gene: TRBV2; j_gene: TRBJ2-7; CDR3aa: ASSVRQDPLYEQY
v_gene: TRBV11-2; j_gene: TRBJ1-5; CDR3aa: ASSLGRERGQPQH
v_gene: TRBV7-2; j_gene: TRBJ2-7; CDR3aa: ASSASQGYYEQY
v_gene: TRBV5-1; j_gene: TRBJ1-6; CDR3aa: ASREGANYNSPLH
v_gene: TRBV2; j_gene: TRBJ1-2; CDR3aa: ASSESRDMFLYGYT
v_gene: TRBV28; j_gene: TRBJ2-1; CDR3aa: ASSQTKQGFNEQF
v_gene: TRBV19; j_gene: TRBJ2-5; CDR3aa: ASSISAGGRETQY
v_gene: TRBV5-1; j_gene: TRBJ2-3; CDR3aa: ASSSGTSGGNTQY
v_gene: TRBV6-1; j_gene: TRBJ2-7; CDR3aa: ASSEVGHGTYEQY
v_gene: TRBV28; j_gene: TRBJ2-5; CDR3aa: ASRAPETQY
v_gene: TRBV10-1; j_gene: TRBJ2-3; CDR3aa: ASSSSGTGDLNTQY
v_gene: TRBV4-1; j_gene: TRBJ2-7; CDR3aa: ASSQGTGHSYEQY
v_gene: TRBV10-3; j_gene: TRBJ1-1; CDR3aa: AIMDSLHTEAF
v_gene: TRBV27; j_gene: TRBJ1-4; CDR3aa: ASGTGGGGEKLF
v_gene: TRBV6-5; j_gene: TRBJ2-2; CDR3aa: ASSFSGTSGSGELF
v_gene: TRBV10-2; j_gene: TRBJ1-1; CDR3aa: ASSAIPGEGMNTEAF
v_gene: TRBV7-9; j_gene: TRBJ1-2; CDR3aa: ASSPQGTGAYGYT
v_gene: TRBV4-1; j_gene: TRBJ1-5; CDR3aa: ASSQAGASSNQPQH
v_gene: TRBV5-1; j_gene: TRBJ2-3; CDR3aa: ASSGYSGGTDTQY
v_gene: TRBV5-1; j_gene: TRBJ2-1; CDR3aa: ASSLQPGLVSDEQF
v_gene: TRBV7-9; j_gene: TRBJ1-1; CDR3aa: ASGRSGILVNEAF
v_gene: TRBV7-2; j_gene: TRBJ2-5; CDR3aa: ASSTLRAGGRETQY
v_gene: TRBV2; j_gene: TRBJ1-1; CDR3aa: ASSTGSHSEAF
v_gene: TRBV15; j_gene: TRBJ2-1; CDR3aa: ATSSVSGVEQF
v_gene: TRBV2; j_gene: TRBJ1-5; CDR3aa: ASSEVGEVNQPQH
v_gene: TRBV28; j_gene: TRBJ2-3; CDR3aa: ASSLGTSGKGDTQY
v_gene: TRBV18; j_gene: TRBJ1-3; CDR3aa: ASSQGQGGNTIY
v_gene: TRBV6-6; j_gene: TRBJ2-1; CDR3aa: ASSYTGQQF